The entry below describes one T cell receptor beta chain. This specimen comes from a study of shared clonotypes between healthy human individuals. In germline, CDR1 is SGHKS, CDR2 YYEKEE (reference sequence). Trimming took off 2 bases at V and 3 bases at J, with 15 bases between the two ends. There are 16 residues in the CDR3. Only in-frame clones appear in the TCRdb table, and some are missing; sequencing was by immunoSEQ multiplex PCR. The sample lists 400,000 to 500,000 clones, around 80% occurring once. The source material was PBMCs. The chain employs TRBV5-5 and TRBJ2-1; maybe TRBD2 (7 bases). The TCR comes from a woman between 40 and 50 years old in good health. Some clones in this sample may be carry-over from other donors' samples. Here the CDR3 reads CASSLFKGEGYNEQFF. CDR3 DNA sequence: TGTGCCAGCAGCTTATTTAAGGGGGAGGGCTACAATGAGCAGTTCTTC.